The 16 T cell receptor beta chains in this list originate from one sample, sequenced in a study of blood T cell repertoires in COVID-19. TCRdb's table, derived via immunoSEQ multiplex PCR, lists solely in-frame clones and lacks some. This sample has nearly 400,000 clones, with around nine tenths found just once. Sequencing was carried out using PBMCs or T cells enriched from blood (not recorded which). The receptors derive from a woman aged 25 to 39 who had recovered from COVID-19.

This chain uses TRBV27 with TRBJ2-2, with 9 bases matching TRBD2. The CDR3 spans 15 residues. After removal of 2 bases from V and 7 bases from J, the junction contained 5 bases not matched to a gene. The V gene's germline CDR1 is MNHEY and CDR2 SMNVEV (reference sequence). CDR3 DNA: TGTGCCAGCAGTTTACTAGCGGGGAGCGGCGGGGAGCTGTTTTTT. Translation: CASSLLAGSGGELFF.

This chain connects TRBV9 to TRBJ2-6, with 8 positions matching TRBD1. CDR3 length: 16 amino acids. V was pared by 4 bases and J by 4 bases, with 7 bases of the junction left unmatched. Germline CDR1 SGDLS, CDR2 YYNGEE. The chain's CDR3 is CASSTGQGHGANVLTF. The CDR3 DNA is TGTGCCAGCAGCACCGGACAGGGCCACGGGGCCAACGTCCTGACTTTC.

The chain has TRBV4-3 and TRBJ2-3; TRBD2 matches 7 bases. J gave up 1 base and V 0 bases, and 7 bases lay outside the gene matches. Germline V gene lookup returns CDR1 LGHNA and CDR2 YSLEER. The CDR3 runs to 17 residues. CDR3 nucleotide sequence: TGCGCCAGCAGCCAAGATGACACTCGGGGGGGCACAGATACGCAGTATTTT. Translation gives CASSQDDTRGGTDTQYF.

About this clone itself: At one end the junction does not follow the germline gene, possibly because of a read error. The chain recombines TRBV3-1 (or the pseudogene TRBV3-2) with TRBJ2-1; unclear D gene. Germline assignment: CDR1 LGHDT and CDR2 YNNKEL (reference sequence). The CDR3 runs 14 residues. CDR3 in DNA: TGTGCCAGCAGCCAAGCGATGACCAGTTCGCGGTCCCTCTTC. Residues: CASSQAMTSSRSLF.

The genes are TRBV30 and TRBJ2-7, with D possibly TRBD1 on 6 matching bases. This CDR3 is 17 amino acids long. Looked up from germline, CDR1 is GTSNPN and CDR2 is SVGIG (reference sequence). V lost 0 bases to trimming and J lost 2 bases, with 20 bases between them. CDR3 protein: CAWSVRGPSRKPYEQYF. CDR3 nucleotide sequence: TGTGCCTGGAGTGTCAGGGGTCCTTCTAGAAAACCCTACGAGCAGTACTTC.

Worth noting for this clone: The junction departs from germline at one end; a sequencing error may be responsible. Within the sample, other DNA sequences also encode this same CDR3. The chain is built from TRBV7-9 and TRBJ1-1, with 8 bases lining up with TRBD1. Per the germline V gene, CDR1 is SEHNR and CDR2 is FQNEAQ (reference sequence). This CDR3 has 14 amino acids. Written as DNA, the CDR3 is TGTGCCAGCAGTTTAGGGACAGGGAACACTGAAGCTTTCTTT. Translated, it gives CASSLGTGNTEAFF.

The genes are TRBV9 and TRBJ1-6, with 8 bases that match TRBD1. CDR1 and CDR2 (germline): SGDLS, YYNGEE. The V and J ends lost 0 bases and 9 bases, in that order; junction bases with no gene match: 5. The CDR3 extends over 15 amino acids. CDR3 bases: TGTGCCAGCAGCGTAGCGGACAGGGCGGCTTCACCCCTCCACTTT. Translated: CASSVADRAASPLHF.

The gene calls are TRBV28 and TRBJ2-4; D not resolved. Trimming cost V 7 bases and J 0 bases, with 10 bases left between them. The CDR3 is made up of 14 amino acids. The germline V gene has CDR1 MDHEN and CDR2 SYDVKM. The CDR3 reads CASTLSGAKNIQYF. DNA for the CDR3: TGTGCCAGCACCCTAAGTGGAGCCAAAAACATTCAGTACTTC.

This chain links TRBV30 with TRBJ2-5; TRBD2 aligns across 15 bases. Losses at the gene ends were 8 bases for V and 4 bases for J; bases not matched to a gene: 14. The CDR3 has 17 amino acids. Germline CDR1 and CDR2: GTSNPN and SVGIG (reference sequence). CDR3 in DNA: TGTGCCGGACACCGGACTAGCGGGGGGGCTTCGACAGAGACCCAGTACTTC. Translation: CAGHRTSGGASTETQYF.

This sequence joins TRBV7-9 and TRBJ1-5; 8 bases align to TRBD1. This CDR3 spans 15 amino acids. Unmatched junction bases numbered 3, after V lost 5 bases and J lost 0 bases. The V gene's germline CDR1 is SEHNR and CDR2 FQNEAQ (reference sequence). CDR3 protein: CASSGTGYSNQPQHF. In DNA, the CDR3 is TGTGCCAGCAGCGGGACAGGTTATAGCAATCAGCCCCAGCATTTT.

J is TRBJ1-5 and V is TRBV19; a weak D match, TRBD1 (6 bases). V lost 3 bases and J 6 bases, leaving 15 bases between the germline ends. The CDR3 runs to 15 residues. In germline, CDR1 is LNHDA, CDR2 SQIVND (reference sequence). The CDR3 nucleotides are TGTGCCAGTAGTATCCTGTGGGGGGGCAGTCAGCCCCAGCATTTT. It encodes CASSILWGGSQPQHF.

V is TRBV19 and J is TRBJ2-2; D not resolved. Trimming left V 7 bases short and J 5 bases short, with 11 bases between. Germline CDR1 is LNHDA and CDR2 is SQIVND (reference sequence). The CDR3 totals 13 residues. The CDR3 is CASTVLETGELFF. CDR3 nucleotide sequence: TGTGCCAGTACGGTCTTGGAGACCGGGGAGCTGTTTTTT.

The chain couples TRBV5-1 to TRBJ1-1; possibly TRBD1 for D (5 bases). The CDR3 runs to 13 residues. Per the germline V gene, CDR1 is SGHRS and CDR2 is YFSETQ. The germline V and J ends were trimmed by 10 bases and 3 bases, with 16 bases remaining between them. The CDR3 is CADPGFKDTEAFF. The CDR3 DNA reads TGCGCCGACCCAGGGTTTAAGGACACTGAAGCTTTCTTT. Looking up the rest from reference TRBV5-1 and TRBJ1-1 gives the full variable domain: KAGVTQTPRYLIKTRGQQVTLSCSPISGHRSVSWYQQTPGQGLQFLFEYFSETQRNKGNFPGRFSGRQFSNSRSEMNVSTLELGDSALYLCADPGFKDTEAFFGQGTRLTVV.

This clone was detected only once. This sequence joins TRBV6-4 and TRBJ1-1; TRBD1 matches at 8 bases. Germline trimming cut 6 bases from V and 0 bases from J; bases unmatched to any gene: 6. CDR1 and CDR2 from the germline V gene are MRHNA and SNTAGT. The CDR3 runs 15 residues. The CDR3: CASSYRGEMNTEAFF. The CDR3 DNA reads TGTGCCAGCAGCTACAGGGGGGAAATGAACACTGAAGCTTTCTTT.

The chain recombines TRBV10-1 with TRBJ1-3; D not resolved. Germline V gene data show CDR1 as WNHNN and CDR2 as SYGVQD (reference sequence). This CDR3 is built from 13 residues. With 3 bases removed from V and 10 bases from J, the gap between germline ends came to 13 bases. This chain's CDR3 is CASSDPGAQTIYF. The CDR3 region has the DNA TGCGCCAGCAGTGACCCGGGAGCCCAAACCATATATTTT.

This clone has only one observation. The chain links TRBV7-3 to TRBJ1-1; 7 bases align to TRBD1. Germline V gives CDR1 SGHTA, CDR2 FQGTGA. V shed 1 base, J shed 7 bases, and the junction held 6 bases outside the gene matches. This CDR3 is 14 amino acids long. CDR3 coding DNA: TGTGCCAGCAGCTTAATCCCTGGGACAGATGAAGCTTTCTTT. Protein product: CASSLIPGTDEAFF.